The 12 T cell receptor beta chains in this list originate from one sample, sequenced in a study of shared clonotypes between healthy human individuals (dated by TCRdb to 2018 to 2020). For the CD8 naive samples, CD45RO-negative cells were positively selected for CCR7, yielding a CD45RA+CCR7+ population from which TemRA cells were excluded. Library preparation was by the immunoSEQ multiplex PCR assay. TCRdb retrieved this table from immuneACCESS and kept in-frame rearrangements only. Not all clones are present; in checked studies, unresolved V genes account for under half, and no reason is known for the remainder. A total of some 2,100,000 clones appear in this sample, roughly 91% of them only once. Over 1.5% of the sample goes to the ten largest clones. The sequencing input was naive CD8+ T cells from PBMCs. The cell subset or site label here, explained by the study, means: CD45RA+CCR7+. Receptor source: a man aged 18 to 30 in good health. Some clones in this sample may be carry-over from other donors' samples.

The chain has TRBV10-2 and TRBJ2-7; 7 bases line up with TRBD2. Germline V CDR1 and CDR2: WSHSY, SAAADI. The length of the CDR3 is 13 residues. V dropped 3 bases and J dropped 4; count of bases not matched to a gene: 3. CDR3 DNA sequence: TGCGCCAGCAGTGATGCGGGAGCTTACGAGCAGTACTTC. Protein sequence: CASSDAGAYEQYF.

As for this clone: This sample also contains other DNA sequences that code for the same CDR3. The gene calls are TRBV10-1 and TRBJ2-2; no reliable D call. V was shortened by 1 base and J by 5 bases, with 5 bases between the two germline ends. This CDR3 spans 13 amino acids. Germline CDR1 is WNHNN and CDR2 is SYGVQD (reference sequence). The CDR3 coding sequence is TGCGCCAGCAGTGAGTTGGTTACCGGGGAGCTGTTTTTT. It encodes CASSELVTGELFF.

V and J are TRBV5-6 and TRBJ2-7, with 8 positions matching TRBD1. The germline V gene has CDR1 SGHDT and CDR2 YYEEEE. The CDR3 has 14 residues. V gave up 0 bases and J gave up 7 bases; unmatched junction bases: 6. The CDR3 spells CASSLGQGLGEQYF. CDR3 nucleotide sequence: TGTGCCAGCAGCTTGGGACAGGGGTTAGGGGAGCAGTACTTC.

There are a few counts of this clone. The J gene is TRBJ1-2, the V gene TRBV5-6, with 9 positions matching TRBD1. Germline CDR1 reads SGHDT; CDR2 reads YYEEEE. The CDR3 loop spans 16 amino acids. V lost 4 bases, J lost 3 bases, and 10 bases stayed unmatched. CDR3 DNA: TGTGCCAGCAGCCCCCTTGGGACAGGGCTACACTATGGCTACACCTTC. Encoded protein: CASSPLGTGLHYGYTF.

V is TRBV15 and J is TRBJ2-7, with D tentatively TRBD1 (5 bases). The CDR3 loop spans 15 amino acids. Per the germline V gene, CDR1 is LNHNV and CDR2 is YYDKDF (reference sequence). Trimming took off 1 base at V and 2 bases at J, with 12 bases between the two ends. The CDR3 nucleotides are TGTGCCACCAGCAGAGCTACCGACAGCCCCTACGAGCAGTACTTC. Protein: CATSRATDSPYEQYF.

This chain joins TRBV4-2 and TRBJ2-3; no definite D call. The V gene's germline CDR1 is LGHNA and CDR2 YNFKEQ. The CDR3 runs to 15 residues. V lost 0 bases to trimming and J lost 0 bases, with 7 bases between them. CDR3 sequence: CASSQELSSTDTQYF. The CDR3 DNA is TGTGCCAGCAGCCAAGAGCTGTCTAGCACAGATACGCAGTATTTT.

V gene TRBV4-1 combines with J gene TRBJ2-7; 9 positions match TRBD1. The V gene end was trimmed by 3 bases and the J gene end by 3 bases; junction bases not matched to a gene: 9. Germline V gene lookup returns CDR1 MGHRA and CDR2 YSYEKL. CDR3 length: 16 amino acids. The CDR3 is CASSQARQGVGYEQYF. The CDR3, as DNA: TGCGCCAGCAGCCAGGCCCGACAGGGGGTTGGCTACGAGCAGTACTTC.

The gene calls are TRBV11-3 and TRBJ2-2; TRBD1 aligns across 9 bases. With V trimmed by 3 bases and J by 2 bases, 4 bases remained unmatched. Germline V gene sequence: CDR1 SGHNT, CDR2 YENEEA. The CDR3 is 16 residues long. The DNA of the CDR3 is TGTGCCAGCAGCTTCAGGACAGGGGCAAACACCGGGGAGCTGTTTTTT. Encoded protein: CASSFRTGANTGELFF.

Points on this clone: Other nucleotide sequences from this sample produce the same CDR3. In DNA form, the CDR3 reads TGTGCCAGCAGCGTAGCTGGTAACTATGGCTACACCTTC. It yields the protein CASSVAGNYGYTF. The chain uses TRBV9 and TRBJ1-2; D uncertain. Germline CDR1 SGDLS, CDR2 YYNGEE. The V gene lost 0 bases and the J gene lost 1 base, with 4 bases spanning the gap. There are 13 residues in the CDR3.

This chain connects TRBV27 to TRBJ2-3; D call uncertain. Trimming removed 4 bases from V and 0 bases from J, with 8 bases in between. This CDR3 has 14 residues. CDR1 and CDR2 (germline): MNHEY, SMNVEV (reference sequence). This CDR3 reads CASSSAESTDTQYF. In nucleotides, the CDR3 is TGTGCCAGCAGTTCGGCCGAAAGCACAGATACGCAGTATTTT.

The chain couples TRBV7-3 to TRBJ2-1; 9 positions match TRBD2. Germline lookup yields CDR1 SGHTA and CDR2 FQGTGA. V lost 3 bases and J lost 3; bases outside the gene matches: 6. This CDR3 spans 16 amino acids. CDR3 nucleotides: TGTGCCAGCAGCTTGGGGCGGGAGGGCATCTACAATGAGCAGTTCTTC. Its protein is CASSLGREGIYNEQFF. The complete variable domain, with remaining parts taken from reference TRBV7-3 and TRBJ2-1, reads GAGVSQTPSNKVTEKGKYVELRCDPISGHTALYWYRQSLGQGPEFLIYFQGTGAADDSGLPNDRFFAVRPEGSVSTLKIQRTERGDSAVYLCASSLGREGIYNEQFFGPGTRLTVL.

J is TRBJ2-5 and V is TRBV27, with TRBD2 as a possible D gene (7 bases). V was pared by 6 bases and J by 10 bases, with 24 bases between. The CDR3 has 15 amino acids. Germline V CDR1 and CDR2: MNHEY, SMNVEV (reference sequence). DNA of the CDR3: TGTGCCAGCAGGCCCGGGGGGCGAGGCCAGAGGAGCCAGTACTTC. It translates to CASRPGGRGQRSQYF.